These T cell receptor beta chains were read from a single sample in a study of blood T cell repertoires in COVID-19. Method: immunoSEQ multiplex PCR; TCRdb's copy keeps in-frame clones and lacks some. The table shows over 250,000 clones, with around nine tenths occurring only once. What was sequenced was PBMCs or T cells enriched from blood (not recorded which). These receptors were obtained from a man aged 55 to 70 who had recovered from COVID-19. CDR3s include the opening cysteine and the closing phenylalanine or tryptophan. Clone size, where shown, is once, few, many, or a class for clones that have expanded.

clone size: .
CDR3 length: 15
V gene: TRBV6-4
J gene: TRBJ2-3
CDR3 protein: CASNFGGAPVHTQYF

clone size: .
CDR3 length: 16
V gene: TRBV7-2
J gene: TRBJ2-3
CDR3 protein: CASSDLRGGRTDTQYF

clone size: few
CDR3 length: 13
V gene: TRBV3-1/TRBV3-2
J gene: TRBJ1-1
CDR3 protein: CASSQALTTEAFF

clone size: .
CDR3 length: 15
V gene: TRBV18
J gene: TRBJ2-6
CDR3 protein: CASSLSTGQANVLTF

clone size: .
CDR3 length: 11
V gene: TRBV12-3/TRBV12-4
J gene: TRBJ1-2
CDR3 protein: CASSPGGGYTF

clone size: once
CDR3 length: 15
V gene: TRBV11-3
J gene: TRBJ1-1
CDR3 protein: CASSPTGVVWTEAFF

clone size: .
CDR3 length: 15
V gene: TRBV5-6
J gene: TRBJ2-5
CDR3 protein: CASSYIGQLRETQYF

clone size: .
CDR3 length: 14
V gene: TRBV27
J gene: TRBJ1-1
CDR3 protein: CASSRQEMNTEAFF

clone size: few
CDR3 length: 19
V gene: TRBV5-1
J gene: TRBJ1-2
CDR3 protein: CASSPAGGDPGTNPRGYTF

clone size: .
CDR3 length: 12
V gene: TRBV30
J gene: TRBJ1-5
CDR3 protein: CAWSLPYQPQHF

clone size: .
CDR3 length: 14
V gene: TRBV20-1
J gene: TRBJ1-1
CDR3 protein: CSASLRGRFTEAFF

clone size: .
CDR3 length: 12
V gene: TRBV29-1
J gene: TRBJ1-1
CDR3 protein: CSVEEHPGEAFF

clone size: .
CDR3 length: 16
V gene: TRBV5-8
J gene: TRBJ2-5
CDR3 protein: CASSLTFSSGKETQYF

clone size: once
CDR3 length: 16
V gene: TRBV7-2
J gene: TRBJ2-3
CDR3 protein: CASSLMSGAWADTQYF

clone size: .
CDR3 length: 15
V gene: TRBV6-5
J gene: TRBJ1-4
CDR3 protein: CASSDQETGREKLFF

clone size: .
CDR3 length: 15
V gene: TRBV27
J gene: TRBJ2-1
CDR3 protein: CASSYGRGSYNEQFF

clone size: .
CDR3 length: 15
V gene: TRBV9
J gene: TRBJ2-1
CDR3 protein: CASSVAGLSYNEQFF

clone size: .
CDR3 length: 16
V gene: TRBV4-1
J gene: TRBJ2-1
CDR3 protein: CASSQAGTTSYNEQFF

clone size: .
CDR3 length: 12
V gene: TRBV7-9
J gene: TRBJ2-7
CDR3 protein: CASSLGAYEQYF

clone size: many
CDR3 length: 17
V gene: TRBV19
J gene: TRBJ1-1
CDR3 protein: CASTHPPGGGAITEAFF

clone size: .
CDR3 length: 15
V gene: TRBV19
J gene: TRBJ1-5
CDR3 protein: CASSTATGGGQPQHF

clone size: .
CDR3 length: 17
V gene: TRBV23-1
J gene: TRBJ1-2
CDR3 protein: CASSQKSPGQVLVGYTF

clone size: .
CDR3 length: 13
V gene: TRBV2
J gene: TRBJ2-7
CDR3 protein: CASSVLQIYEQYF

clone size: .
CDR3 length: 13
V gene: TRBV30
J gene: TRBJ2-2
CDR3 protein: CAWSVQGTGELFF

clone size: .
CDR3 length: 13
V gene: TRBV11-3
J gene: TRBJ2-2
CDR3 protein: CASSLQGSRELFF